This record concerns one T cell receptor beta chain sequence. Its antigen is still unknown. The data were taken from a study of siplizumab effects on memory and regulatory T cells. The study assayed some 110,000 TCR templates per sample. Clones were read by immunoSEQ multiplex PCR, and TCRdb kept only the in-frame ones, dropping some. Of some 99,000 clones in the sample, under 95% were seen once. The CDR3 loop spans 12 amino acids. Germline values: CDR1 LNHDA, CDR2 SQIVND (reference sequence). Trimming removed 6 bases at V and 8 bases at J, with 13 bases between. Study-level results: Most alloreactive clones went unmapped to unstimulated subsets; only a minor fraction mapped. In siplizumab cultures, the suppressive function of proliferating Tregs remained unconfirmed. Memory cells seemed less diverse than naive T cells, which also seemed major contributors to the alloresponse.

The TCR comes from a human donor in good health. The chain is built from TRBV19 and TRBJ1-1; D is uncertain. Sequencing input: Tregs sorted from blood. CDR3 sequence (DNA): TGTGCCAGTAGGCGGTGGCGGGGAGAAGCTTTCTTT. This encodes CASRRWRGEAFF.